The sample holds one count of the clone carrying this TCR beta chain. The authors' processing: Nucleated cell counts were estimated from reference gene primer amplification. Clones were read by immunoSEQ multiplex PCR, and TCRdb kept only the in-frame ones, dropping some. That table gives V, J and clone size, and the DNA gave D and trimming. The sample consists of 200,000 or so clones, around 86% of them appearing once. The sample belongs to a study of blood T cell repertoires in COVID-19. Study background: Both acute and convalescent COVID-19 samples were obtained from the United States, Italy and Spain. PBMCs, B-cell-depleted T cells, or T cells were the source of the cDNA or gDNA that made up the material.

V gave up 4 bases and J gave up 6 bases, with 7 bases separating them. Germline V gene data show CDR1 as WNHNN and CDR2 as SYGVQD (reference sequence). The CDR3 is made up of 12 amino acids. The V gene is TRBV10-1, the J gene TRBJ2-1; D remains unclear. What was sequenced was peripheral blood. This TCR came from a man in his fifties or sixties with acute or convalescent COVID-19. CDR3 nucleotide sequence: TGCGCCAGCAGTGGTTACAGCAATGAGCAGTTCTTC. Its translation: CASSGYSNEQFF.